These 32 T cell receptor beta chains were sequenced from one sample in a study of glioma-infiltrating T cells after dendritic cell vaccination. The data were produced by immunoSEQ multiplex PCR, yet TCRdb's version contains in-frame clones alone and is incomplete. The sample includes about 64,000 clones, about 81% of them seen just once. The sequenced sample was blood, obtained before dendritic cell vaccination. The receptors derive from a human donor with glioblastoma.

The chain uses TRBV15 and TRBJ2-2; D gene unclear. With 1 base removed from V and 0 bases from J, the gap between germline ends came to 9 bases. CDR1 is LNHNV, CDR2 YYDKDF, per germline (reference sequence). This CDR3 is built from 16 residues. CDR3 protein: CATSRGRHPNTGELFF. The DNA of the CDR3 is TGTGCCACCAGCAGAGGGCGGCACCCGAACACCGGGGAGCTGTTTTTT.

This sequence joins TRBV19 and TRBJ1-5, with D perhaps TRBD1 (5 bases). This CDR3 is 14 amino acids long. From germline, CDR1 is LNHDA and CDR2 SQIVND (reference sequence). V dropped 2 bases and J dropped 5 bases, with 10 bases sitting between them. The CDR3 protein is CASSILLGHQPQHF. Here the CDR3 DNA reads TGTGCCAGTAGTATACTACTGGGGCATCAGCCCCAGCATTTT.

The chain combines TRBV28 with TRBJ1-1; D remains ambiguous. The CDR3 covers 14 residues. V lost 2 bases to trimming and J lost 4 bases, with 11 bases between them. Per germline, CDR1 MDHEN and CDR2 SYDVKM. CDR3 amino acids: CASSLPSGPTEAFF. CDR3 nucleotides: TGTGCCAGCAGTTTACCTTCTGGGCCCACTGAAGCTTTCTTT. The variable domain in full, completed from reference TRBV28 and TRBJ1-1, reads DVKVTQSSRYLVKRTGEKVFLECVQDMDHENMFWYRQDPGLGLRLIYFSYDVKMKEKGDIPEGYSVSREKKERFSLILESASTNQTSMYLCASSLPSGPTEAFFGQGTRLTVV.

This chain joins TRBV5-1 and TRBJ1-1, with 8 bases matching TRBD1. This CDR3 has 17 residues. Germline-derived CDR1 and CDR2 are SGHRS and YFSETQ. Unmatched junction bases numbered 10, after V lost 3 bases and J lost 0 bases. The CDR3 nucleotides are TGCGCCAGCAGCTCCGGAAGGACAGGGCGCCTGAACACTGAAGCTTTCTTT. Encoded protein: CASSSGRTGRLNTEAFF.

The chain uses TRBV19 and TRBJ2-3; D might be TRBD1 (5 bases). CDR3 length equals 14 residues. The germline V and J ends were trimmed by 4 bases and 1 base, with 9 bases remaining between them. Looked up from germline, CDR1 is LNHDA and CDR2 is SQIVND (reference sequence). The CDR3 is CASSTQGGTDTQYF. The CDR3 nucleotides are TGTGCCAGTAGTACCCAGGGTGGCACAGATACGCAGTATTTT. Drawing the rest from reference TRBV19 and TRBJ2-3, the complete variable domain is DGGITQSPKYLFRKEGQNVTLSCEQNLNHDAMYWYRQDPGQGLRLIYYSQIVNDFQKGDIAEGYSVSREKKESFPLTVTSAQKNPTAFYLCASSTQGGTDTQYFGPGTRLTVL.

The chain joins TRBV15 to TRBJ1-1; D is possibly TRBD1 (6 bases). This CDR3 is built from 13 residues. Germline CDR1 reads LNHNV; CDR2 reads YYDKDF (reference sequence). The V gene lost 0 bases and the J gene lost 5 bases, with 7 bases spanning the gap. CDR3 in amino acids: CATSREGGTEAFF. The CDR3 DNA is TGTGCCACCAGCAGAGAAGGGGGTACTGAAGCTTTCTTT.

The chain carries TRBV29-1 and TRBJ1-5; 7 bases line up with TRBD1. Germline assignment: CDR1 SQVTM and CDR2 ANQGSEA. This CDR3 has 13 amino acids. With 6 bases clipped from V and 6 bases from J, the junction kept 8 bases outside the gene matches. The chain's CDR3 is CSVGEGAGQPQHF. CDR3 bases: TGCAGCGTGGGAGAGGGGGCAGGTCAGCCCCAGCATTTT.

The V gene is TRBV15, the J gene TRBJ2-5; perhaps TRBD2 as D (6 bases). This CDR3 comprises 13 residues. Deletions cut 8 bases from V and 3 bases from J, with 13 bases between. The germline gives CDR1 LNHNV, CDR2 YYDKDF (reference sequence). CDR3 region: CATAGGDEETQYF. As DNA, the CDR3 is TGTGCCACCGCTGGAGGGGATGAAGAGACCCAGTACTTC. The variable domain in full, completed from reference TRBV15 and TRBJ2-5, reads DAMVIQNPRYQVTQFGKPVTLSCSQTLNHNVMYWYQQKSSQAPKLLFHYYDKDFNNEADTPDNFQSRRPNTSFCFLDIRSPGLGDTAMYLCATAGGDEETQYFGPGTRLLVL.

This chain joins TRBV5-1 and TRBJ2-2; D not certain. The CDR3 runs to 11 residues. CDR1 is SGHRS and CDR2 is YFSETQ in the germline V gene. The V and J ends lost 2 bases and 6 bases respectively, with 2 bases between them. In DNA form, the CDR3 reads TGCGCCAGCAGCTTCGCCGGGGAGCTGTTTTTT. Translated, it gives CASSFAGELFF. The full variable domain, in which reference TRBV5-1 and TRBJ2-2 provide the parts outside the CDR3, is KAGVTQTPRYLIKTRGQQVTLSCSPISGHRSVSWYQQTPGQGLQFLFEYFSETQRNKGNFPGRFSGRQFSNSRSEMNVSTLELGDSALYLCASSFAGELFFGEGSRLTVL.

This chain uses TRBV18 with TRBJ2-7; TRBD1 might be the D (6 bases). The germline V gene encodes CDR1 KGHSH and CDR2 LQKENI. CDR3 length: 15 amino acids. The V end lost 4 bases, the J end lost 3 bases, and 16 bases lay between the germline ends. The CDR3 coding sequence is TGTGCCAGCTCACGCCAAACAGGGAAAGGCTACGAGCAGTACTTC. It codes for CASSRQTGKGYEQYF.

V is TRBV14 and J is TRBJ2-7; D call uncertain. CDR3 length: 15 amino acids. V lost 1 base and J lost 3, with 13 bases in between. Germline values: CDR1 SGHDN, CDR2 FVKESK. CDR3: CASSQGFSPNYEQYF. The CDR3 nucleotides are TGTGCCAGCAGCCAAGGGTTTAGCCCAAACTACGAGCAGTACTTC.

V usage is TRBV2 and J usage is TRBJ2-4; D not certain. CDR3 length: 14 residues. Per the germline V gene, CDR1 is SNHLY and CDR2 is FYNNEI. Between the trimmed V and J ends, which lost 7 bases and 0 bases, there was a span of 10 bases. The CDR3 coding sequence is TGTGCCAGCAAGCTCCTCGTAGCCAAAAACATTCAGTACTTC. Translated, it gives CASKLLVAKNIQYF.

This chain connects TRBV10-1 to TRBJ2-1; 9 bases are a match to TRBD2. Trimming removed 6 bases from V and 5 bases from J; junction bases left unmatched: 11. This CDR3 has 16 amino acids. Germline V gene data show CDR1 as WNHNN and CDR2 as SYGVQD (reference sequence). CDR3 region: CASSPLLAGPHNEQFF. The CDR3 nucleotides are TGCGCCAGCAGCCCCCTTCTAGCGGGGCCTCACAATGAGCAGTTCTTC.

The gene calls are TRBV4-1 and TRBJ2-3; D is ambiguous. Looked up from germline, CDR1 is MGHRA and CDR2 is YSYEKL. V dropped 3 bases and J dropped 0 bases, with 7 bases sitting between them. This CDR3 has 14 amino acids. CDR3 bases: TGCGCCAGCAGCCACCTGACTAGCACAGATACGCAGTATTTT. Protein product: CASSHLTSTDTQYF.

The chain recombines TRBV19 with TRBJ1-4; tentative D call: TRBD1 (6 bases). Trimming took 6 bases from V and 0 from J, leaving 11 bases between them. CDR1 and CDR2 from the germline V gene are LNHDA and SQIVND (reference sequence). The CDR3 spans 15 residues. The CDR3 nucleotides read TGTGCCAGTAGCAAAAGACAGGCAACTAATGAAAAACTGTTTTTT. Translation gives CASSKRQATNEKLFF.

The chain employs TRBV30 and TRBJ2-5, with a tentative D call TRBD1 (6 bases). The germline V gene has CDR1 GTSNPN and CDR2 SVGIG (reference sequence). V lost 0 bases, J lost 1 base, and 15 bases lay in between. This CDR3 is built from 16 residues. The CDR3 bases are TGTGCCTGGAGTGTAAAATCAGGGGCCCTCCAAGAGACCCAGTACTTC. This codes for CAWSVKSGALQETQYF. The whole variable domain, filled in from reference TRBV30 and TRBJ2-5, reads SQTIHQWPATLVQPVGSPLSLECTVEGTSNPNLYWYRQAAGRGLQLLFYSVGIGQISSEVPQNLSASRPQDRQFILSSKKLLLSDSGFYLCAWSVKSGALQETQYFGPGTRLLVL.

CDR3 loop: CASSYSSGANVLTF. CDR3 DNA sequence: TGTGCCAGCAGCTACAGCTCTGGGGCCAACGTCCTGACTTTC. The V call is TRBV5-6, the J call TRBJ2-6, with D uncertain. V was clipped by 3 bases and J by 0 bases, with 4 bases between them. Germline CDR1 reads SGHDT; CDR2 reads YYEEEE. The CDR3 runs 14 residues.

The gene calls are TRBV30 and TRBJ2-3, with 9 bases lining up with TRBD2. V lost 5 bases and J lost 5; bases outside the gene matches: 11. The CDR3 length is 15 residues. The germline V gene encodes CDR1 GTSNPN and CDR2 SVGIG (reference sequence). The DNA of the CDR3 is TGTGCCTGGGCCCGGGGTAGCGGGGGAGGAGATACGCAGTATTTT. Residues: CAWARGSGGGDTQYF.

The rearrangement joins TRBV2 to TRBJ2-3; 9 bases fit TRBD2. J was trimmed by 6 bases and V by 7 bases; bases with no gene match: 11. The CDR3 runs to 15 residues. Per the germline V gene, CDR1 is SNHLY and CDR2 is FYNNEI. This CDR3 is CASIAGGAPRDTQYF. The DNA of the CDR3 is TGTGCCAGCATTGCGGGGGGGGCCCCCCGGGATACGCAGTATTTT.

Written as DNA, the CDR3 is TGTGCCAGCAGCTTAGTCGCATCTAGCTCCTACGAGCAGTACTTC. Translation gives CASSLVASSSYEQYF. The chain employs TRBV11-2 and TRBJ2-7, with D unclear. Trimming shortened V by 1 base and J by 0 bases, and 10 bases separated the two germline ends. The CDR3 extends over 15 amino acids. Germline V gene lookup returns CDR1 SGHAT and CDR2 FQNNGV. Variable domain in full (rest from reference TRBV11-2 and TRBJ2-7): EAGVAQSPRYKIIEKRQSVAFWCNPISGHATLYWYQQILGQGPKLLIQFQNNGVVDDSQLPKDRFSAERLKGVDSTLKIQPAKLEDSAVYLCASSLVASSSYEQYFGPGTRLTVT.

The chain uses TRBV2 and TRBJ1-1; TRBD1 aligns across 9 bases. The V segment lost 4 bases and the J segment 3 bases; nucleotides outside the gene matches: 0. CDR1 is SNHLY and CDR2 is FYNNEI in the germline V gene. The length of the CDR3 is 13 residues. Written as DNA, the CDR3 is TGTGCCAGCAGTGGGGACAGGGACACTGAAGCTTTCTTT. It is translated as CASSGDRDTEAFF. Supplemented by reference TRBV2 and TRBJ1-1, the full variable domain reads EPEVTQTPSHQVTQMGQEVILRCVPISNHLYFYWYRQILGQKVEFLVSFYNNEISEKSEIFDDQFSVERPDGSNFTLKIRSTKLEDSAMYFCASSGDRDTEAFFGQGTRLTVV.

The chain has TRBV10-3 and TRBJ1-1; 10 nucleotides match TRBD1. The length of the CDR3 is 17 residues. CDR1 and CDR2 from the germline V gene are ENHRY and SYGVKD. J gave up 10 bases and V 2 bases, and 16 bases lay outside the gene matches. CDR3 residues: CAISERARTGGEVGAFF. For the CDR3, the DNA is TGTGCCATCAGTGAGCGAGCGCGGACAGGGGGGGAGGTCGGAGCTTTCTTT.

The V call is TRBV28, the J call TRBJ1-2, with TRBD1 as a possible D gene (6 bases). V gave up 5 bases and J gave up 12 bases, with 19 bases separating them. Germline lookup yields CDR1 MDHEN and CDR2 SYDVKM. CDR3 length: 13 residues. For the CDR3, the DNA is TGTGCCAGCAGTCCGGGACACCTTCCAGGAAACACCTTC. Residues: CASSPGHLPGNTF.

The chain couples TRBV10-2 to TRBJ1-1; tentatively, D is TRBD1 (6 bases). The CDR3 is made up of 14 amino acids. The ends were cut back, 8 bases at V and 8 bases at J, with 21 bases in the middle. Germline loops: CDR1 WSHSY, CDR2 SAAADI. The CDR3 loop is CASLTGTLGTEAFF. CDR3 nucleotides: TGCGCCAGCTTAACCGGGACACTTGGCACCGAAGCTTTCTTT.

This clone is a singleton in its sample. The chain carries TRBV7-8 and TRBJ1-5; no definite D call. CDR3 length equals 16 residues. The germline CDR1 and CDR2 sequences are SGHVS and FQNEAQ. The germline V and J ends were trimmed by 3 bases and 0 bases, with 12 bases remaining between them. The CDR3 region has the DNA TGTGCCAGCAGCTTTGACTCTTGGCCTAGCAATCAGCCCCAGCATTTT. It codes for CASSFDSWPSNQPQHF.

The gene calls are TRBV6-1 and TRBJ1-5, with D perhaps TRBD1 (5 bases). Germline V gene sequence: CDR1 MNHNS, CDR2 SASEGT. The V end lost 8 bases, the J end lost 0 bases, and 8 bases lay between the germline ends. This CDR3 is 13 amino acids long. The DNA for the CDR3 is TGTGCCAGCGGGGACTTTAGCAATCAGCCCCAGCATTTT. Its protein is CASGDFSNQPQHF.

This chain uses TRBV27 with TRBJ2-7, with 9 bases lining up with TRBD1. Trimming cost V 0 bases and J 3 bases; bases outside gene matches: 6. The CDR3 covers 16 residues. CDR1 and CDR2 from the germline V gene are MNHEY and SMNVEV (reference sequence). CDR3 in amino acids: CASSLSGQGKFYEQYF. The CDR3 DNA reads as TGTGCCAGCAGTTTATCCGGACAGGGGAAGTTCTACGAGCAGTACTTC.

CDR3 in amino acids: CASGLTGTYGYTF. The CDR3 DNA sequence: TGTGCCAGCGGGTTGACAGGGACCTATGGCTACACCTTC. The rearrangement links TRBV28 to TRBJ1-2; TRBD1 aligns across 7 bases. This CDR3 spans 13 amino acids. Looked up from germline, CDR1 is MDHEN and CDR2 is SYDVKM. The V gene end was trimmed by 8 bases and the J gene end by 4 bases; junction bases not matched to a gene: 7.

CDR3 DNA sequence: TGTGCCAGCAGCCGGGGGGACGCCTACGAGCAGTACTTC. This codes for CASSRGDAYEQYF. This chain links TRBV7-2 with TRBJ2-7; 7 nucleotides agree with TRBD2. The CDR3 consists of 13 residues. Germline V gene sequence: CDR1 SGHTA, CDR2 FQGNSA. J gave up 2 bases and V 5 bases, and 3 bases lay outside the gene matches.

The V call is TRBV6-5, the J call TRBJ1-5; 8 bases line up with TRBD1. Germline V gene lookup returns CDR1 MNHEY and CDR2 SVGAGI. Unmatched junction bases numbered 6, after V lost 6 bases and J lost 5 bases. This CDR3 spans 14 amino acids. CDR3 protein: CASRRQGSDQPQHF. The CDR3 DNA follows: TGTGCCAGCAGACGACAGGGGTCGGATCAGCCCCAGCATTTT.

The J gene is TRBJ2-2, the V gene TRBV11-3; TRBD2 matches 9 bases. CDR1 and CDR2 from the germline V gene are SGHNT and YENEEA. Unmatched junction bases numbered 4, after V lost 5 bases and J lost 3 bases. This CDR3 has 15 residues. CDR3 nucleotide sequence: TGTGCCAGCAGCCCAGTAGCGGGGGACACCGGGGAGCTGTTTTTT. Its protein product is CASSPVAGDTGELFF.

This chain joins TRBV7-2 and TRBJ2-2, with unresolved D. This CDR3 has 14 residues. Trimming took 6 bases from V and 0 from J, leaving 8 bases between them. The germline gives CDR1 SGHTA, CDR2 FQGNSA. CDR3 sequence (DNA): TGTGCCAGCAGTTCTCCGGCGAACACCGGGGAGCTGTTTTTT. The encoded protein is CASSSPANTGELFF. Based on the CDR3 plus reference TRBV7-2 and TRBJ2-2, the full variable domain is GAGVSQSPSNKVTEKGKDVELRCDPISGHTALYWYRQSLGQGLEFLIYFQGNSAPDKSGLPSDRFSAERTGGSVSTLTIQRTQQEDSAVYLCASSSPANTGELFFGEGSRLTVL.